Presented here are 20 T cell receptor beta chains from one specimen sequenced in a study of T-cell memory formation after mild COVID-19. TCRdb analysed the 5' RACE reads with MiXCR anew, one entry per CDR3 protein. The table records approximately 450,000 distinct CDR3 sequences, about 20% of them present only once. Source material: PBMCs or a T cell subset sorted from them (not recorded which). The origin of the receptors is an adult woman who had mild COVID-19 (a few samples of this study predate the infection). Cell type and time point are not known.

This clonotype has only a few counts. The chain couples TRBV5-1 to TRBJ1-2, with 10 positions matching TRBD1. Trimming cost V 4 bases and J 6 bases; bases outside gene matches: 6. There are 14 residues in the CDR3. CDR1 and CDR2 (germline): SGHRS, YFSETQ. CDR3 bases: TGCGCCAGCAGCACGACAGGGGGCTGGGATGGCTACACCTTC. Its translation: CASSTTGGWDGYTF.

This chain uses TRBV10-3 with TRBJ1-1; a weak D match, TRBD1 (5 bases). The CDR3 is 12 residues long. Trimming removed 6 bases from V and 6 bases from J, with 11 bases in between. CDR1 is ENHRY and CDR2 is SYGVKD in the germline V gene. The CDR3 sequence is CAIRGQGAEAFF. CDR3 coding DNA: TGTGCCATCAGAGGGCAGGGAGCTGAAGCTTTCTTT.

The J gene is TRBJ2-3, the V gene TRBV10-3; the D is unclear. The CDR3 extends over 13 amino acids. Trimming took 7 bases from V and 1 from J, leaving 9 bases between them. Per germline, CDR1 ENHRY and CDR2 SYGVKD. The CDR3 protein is CAIKGTGTDTQYF. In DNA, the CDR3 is TGTGCCATCAAGGGCACCGGCACAGATACGCAGTATTTT.

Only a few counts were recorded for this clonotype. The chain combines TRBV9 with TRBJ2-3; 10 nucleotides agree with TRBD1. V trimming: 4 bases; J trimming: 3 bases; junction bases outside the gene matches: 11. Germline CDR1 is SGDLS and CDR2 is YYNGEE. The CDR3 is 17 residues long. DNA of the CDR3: TGTGCCAGCAGCAACCGCCCCGGGACAGGGGTGACAGATACGCAGTATTTT. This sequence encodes CASSNRPGTGVTDTQYF. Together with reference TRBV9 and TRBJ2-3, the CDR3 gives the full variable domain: DSGVTQTPKHLITATGQRVTLRCSPRSGDLSVYWYQQSLDQGLQFLIQYYNGEERAKGNILERFSAQQFPDLHSELNLSSLELGDSALYFCASSNRPGTGVTDTQYFGPGTRLTVL.

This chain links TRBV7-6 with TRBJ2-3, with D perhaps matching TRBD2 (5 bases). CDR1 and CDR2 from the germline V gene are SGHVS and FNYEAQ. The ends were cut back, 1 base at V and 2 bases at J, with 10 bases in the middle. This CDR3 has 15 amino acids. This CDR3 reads CASSLGLAPTDTQYF. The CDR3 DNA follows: TGTGCCAGCAGCTTAGGGCTAGCACCCACAGATACGCAGTATTTT.

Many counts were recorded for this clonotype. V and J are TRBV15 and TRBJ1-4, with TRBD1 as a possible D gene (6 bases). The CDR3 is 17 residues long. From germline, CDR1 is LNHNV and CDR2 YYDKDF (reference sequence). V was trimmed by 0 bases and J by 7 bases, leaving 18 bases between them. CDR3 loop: CATSRDRGAGNGEKLFF. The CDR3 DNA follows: TGTGCCACCAGCAGAGATAGGGGGGCAGGGAATGGTGAAAAACTGTTTTTT. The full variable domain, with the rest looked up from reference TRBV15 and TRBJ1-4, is DAMVIQNPRYQVTQFGKPVTLSCSQTLNHNVMYWYQQKSSQAPKLLFHYYDKDFNNEADTPDNFQSRRPNTSFCFLDIRSPGLGDTAMYLCATSRDRGAGNGEKLFFGSGTQLSVL.

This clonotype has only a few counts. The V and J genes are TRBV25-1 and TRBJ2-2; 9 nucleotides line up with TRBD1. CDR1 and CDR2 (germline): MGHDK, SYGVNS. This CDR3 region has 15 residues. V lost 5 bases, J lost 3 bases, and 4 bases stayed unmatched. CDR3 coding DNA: TGTGCCAGCAGTACAGGGGGCTTAGACACCGGGGAGCTGTTTTTT. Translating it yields CASSTGGLDTGELFF.

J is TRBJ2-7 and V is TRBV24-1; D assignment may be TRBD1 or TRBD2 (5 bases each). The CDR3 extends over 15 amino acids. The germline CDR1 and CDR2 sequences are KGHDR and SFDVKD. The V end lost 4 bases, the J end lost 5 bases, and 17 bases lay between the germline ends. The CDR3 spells CATSDPPGPPNEQYF. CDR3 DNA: TGTGCCACCAGTGACCCTCCGGGACCCCCGAACGAGCAGTACTTC.

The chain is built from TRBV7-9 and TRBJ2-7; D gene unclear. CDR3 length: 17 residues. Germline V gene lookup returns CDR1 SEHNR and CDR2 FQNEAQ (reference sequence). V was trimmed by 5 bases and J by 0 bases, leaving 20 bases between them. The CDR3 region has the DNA TGTGCCAGCAGCCCATACCCGCCAGGTTCTCCCTCCTACGAGCAGTACTTC. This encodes CASSPYPPGSPSYEQYF.

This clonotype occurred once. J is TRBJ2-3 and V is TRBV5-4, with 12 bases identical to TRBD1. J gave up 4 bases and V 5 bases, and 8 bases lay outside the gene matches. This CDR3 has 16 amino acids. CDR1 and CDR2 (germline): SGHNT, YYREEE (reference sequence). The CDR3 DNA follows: TGTGCCAGCAGACCCTGGGACAGGGGGCGCGCAGATACGCAGTATTTT. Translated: CASRPWDRGRADTQYF.

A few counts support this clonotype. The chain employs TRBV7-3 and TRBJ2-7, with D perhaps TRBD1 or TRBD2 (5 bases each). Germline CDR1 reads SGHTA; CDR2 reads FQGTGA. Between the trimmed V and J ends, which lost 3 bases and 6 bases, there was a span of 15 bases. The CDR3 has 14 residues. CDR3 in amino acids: CASSLAYGAGEQYF. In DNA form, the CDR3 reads TGTGCCAGCAGCTTGGCTTACGGGGCGGGCGAGCAGTACTTC. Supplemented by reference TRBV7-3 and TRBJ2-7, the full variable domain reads GAGVSQTPSNKVTEKGKYVELRCDPISGHTALYWYRQSLGQGPEFLIYFQGTGAADDSGLPNDRFFAVRPEGSVSTLKIQRTERGDSAVYLCASSLAYGAGEQYFGPGTRLTVT.

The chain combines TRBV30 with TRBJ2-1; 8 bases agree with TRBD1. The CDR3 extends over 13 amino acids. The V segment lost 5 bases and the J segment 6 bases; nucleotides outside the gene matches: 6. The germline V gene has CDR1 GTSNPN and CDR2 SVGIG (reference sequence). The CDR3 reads CAWRTTGGNEQFF. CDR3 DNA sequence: TGTGCCTGGCGCACTACAGGGGGCAATGAGCAGTTCTTC.

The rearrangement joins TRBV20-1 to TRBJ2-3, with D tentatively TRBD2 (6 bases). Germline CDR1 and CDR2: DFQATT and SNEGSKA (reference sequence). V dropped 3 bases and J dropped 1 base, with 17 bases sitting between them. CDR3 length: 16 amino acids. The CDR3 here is CSASSPWASGTDTQYF. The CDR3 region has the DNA TGCAGTGCTAGTTCGCCGTGGGCTAGCGGCACAGATACGCAGTATTTT.

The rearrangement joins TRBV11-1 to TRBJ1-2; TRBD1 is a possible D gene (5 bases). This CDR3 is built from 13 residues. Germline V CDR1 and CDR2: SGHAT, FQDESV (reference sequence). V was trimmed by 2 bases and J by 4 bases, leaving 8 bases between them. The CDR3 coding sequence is TGTGCCAGCAGCTTATCAGGGTCCTATGGCTACACCTTC. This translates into CASSLSGSYGYTF.

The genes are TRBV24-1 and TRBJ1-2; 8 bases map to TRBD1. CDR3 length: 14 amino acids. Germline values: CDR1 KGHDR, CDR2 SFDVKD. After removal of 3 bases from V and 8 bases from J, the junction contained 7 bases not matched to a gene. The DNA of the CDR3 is TGTGCCACCAGTGATGACAGGGGCAGGGACGGCTACACCTTC. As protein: CATSDDRGRDGYTF.

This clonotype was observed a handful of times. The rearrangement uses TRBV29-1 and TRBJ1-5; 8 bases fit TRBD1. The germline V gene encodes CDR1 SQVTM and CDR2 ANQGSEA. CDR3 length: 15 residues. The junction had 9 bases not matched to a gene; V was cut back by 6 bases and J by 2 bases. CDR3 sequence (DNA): TGCAGCGTCAGCGACAGGGGTAATGGCAATCAGCCCCAGCATTTT. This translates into CSVSDRGNGNQPQHF.

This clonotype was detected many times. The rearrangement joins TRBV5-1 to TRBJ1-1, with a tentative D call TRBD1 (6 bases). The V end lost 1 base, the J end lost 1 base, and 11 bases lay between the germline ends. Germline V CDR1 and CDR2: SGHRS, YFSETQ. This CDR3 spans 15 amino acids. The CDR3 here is CASSLYQGSNTEAFF. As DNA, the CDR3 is TGCGCCAGCAGCTTGTATCAGGGGTCGAACACTGAAGCTTTCTTT.

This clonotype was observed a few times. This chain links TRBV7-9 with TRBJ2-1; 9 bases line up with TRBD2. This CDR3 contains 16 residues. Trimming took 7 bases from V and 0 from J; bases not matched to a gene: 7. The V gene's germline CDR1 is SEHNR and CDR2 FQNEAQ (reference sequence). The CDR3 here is CASNAYSGSSYNEQFF. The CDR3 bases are TGTGCCAGCAACGCGTATAGCGGGAGCTCCTACAATGAGCAGTTCTTC.

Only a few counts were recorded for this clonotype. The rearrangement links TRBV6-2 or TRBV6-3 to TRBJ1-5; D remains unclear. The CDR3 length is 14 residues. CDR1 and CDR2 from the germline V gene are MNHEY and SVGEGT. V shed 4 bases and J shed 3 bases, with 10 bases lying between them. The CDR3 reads CASSFQNPNQPQHF. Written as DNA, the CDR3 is TGTGCCAGCAGTTTTCAGAACCCCAATCAGCCCCAGCATTTT.

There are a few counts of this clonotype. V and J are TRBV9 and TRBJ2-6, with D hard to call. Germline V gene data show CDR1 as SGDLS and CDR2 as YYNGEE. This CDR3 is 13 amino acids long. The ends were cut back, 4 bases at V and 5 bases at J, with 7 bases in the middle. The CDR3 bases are TGTGCCAGCAGCCCCCCCTGGGCCAACGTCCTGACTTTC. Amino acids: CASSPPWANVLTF.